Below are 6 T cell receptor beta chains sequenced from a single sample in a study of blood T cell repertoires in COVID-19. Some clones are missing from TCRdb's copy, which holds only in-frame ones; the method was immunoSEQ multiplex PCR. The sample contains about 210,000 clones, 81% of which appear only once. The sequencing input was PBMCs or T cells enriched from blood (not recorded which). These receptor sequences come from a woman in her forties or fifties with acute COVID-19.

On this clone: A read error may account for a junction end that differs from germline. The V and J genes are TRBV11-3 and TRBJ1-1; weak D call: TRBD1 (6 bases). The germline V gene encodes CDR1 SGHNT and CDR2 YENEEA. The CDR3 extends over 12 amino acids. The DNA for the CDR3 is TGTGCCAGCAGCCTAGACAGGAATGAAGCTTTCTTT. Protein product: CASSLDRNEAFF.

This rearrangement joins TRBV27 to TRBJ2-7, with 11 bases identical to TRBD1. CDR3 size: 15 residues. Trimming removed 3 bases from V and 3 bases from J; junction bases left unmatched: 4. In germline, CDR1 is MNHEY, CDR2 SMNVEV (reference sequence). The CDR3 is CASSLTGTGGYEQYF. CDR3 nucleotide sequence: TGTGCCAGCAGTTTGACCGGGACAGGGGGCTACGAGCAGTACTTC.

Of note for this clone: Likely a read error: the CDR3 ends without its conserved phenylalanine or tryptophan. The DNA is left out, because the CDR3 cannot be placed on it with certainty; the CDR3 is given as TCRdb lists it. V gene TRBV11-2 combines with J gene TRBJ2-7; the D call in the table, TRBD2, was not verified against the DNA. Ends included, the CDR3 has 14 residues. CDR1 SGHAT and CDR2 FQNNGV come from the germline V gene. The CDR3 loop is CASSLGSRTSETTS.

The rearrangement joins TRBV23-1 to TRBJ2-7; 8 positions agree with TRBD1. TRBV23-1 is treated as an ORF (open reading frame) with a function not yet certain. The CDR3 runs to 13 residues. Unmatched junction bases numbered 8, after V lost 6 bases and J lost 7 bases. CDR3 DNA sequence: TGCGCCAGCAGACCGAAACAGGGGGGAGAGCAGTACTTC. Translation: CASRPKQGGEQYF.

The chain carries TRBV7-8 and TRBJ2-4; D might be TRBD2 (6 bases). The CDR3 runs to 13 residues. Germline-derived CDR1 and CDR2 are SGHVS and FQNEAQ. V gave up 3 bases and J gave up 6 bases, with 9 bases separating them. CDR3 in DNA: TGTGCCAGCAGCTTGGGCGGGATAAACATTCAGTACTTC. It is translated as CASSLGGINIQYF.

This clone was counted between two and nine times. The genes are TRBV27 and TRBJ1-5; the match to TRBD1 covers 9 bases. The trim removed 6 bases at V and 3 bases at J, leaving 6 bases unmatched. This CDR3 region has 15 residues. The germline gives CDR1 MNHEY, CDR2 SMNVEV (reference sequence). This chain's CDR3 is CASSTGTGLNQPQHF. The DNA for the CDR3 is TGTGCCAGCAGCACCGGGACAGGGCTCAATCAGCCCCAGCATTTT.